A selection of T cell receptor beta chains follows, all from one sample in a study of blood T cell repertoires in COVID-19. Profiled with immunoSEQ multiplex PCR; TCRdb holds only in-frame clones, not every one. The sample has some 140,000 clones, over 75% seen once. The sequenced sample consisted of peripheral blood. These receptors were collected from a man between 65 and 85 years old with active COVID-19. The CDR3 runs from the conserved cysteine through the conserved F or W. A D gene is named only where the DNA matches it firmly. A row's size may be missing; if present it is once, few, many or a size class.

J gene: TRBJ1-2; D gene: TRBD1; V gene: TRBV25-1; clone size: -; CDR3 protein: CASRGTVNYGYTF; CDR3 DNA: TGTGCCAGCAGAGGGACAGTGAACTATGGCTACACCTTC
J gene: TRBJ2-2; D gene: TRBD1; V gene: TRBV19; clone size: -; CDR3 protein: CASRDRVNTGELFF; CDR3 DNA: TGTGCCAGTAGGGACAGGGTGAACACCGGGGAGCTGTTTTTT
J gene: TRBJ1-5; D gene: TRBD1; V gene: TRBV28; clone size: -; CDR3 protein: CASSWTGPSQPQHF; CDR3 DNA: TGTGCCAGCAGTTGGACAGGGCCCTCTCAGCCCCAGCATTTT
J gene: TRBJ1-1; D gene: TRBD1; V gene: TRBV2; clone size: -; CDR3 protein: CASSERDRLNTEAFF; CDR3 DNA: TGTGCCAGCAGTGAACGGGACAGATTGAACACTGAAGCTTTCTTT
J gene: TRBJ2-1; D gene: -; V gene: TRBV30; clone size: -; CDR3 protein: CAWTLGHEQFF; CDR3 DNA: TGTGCCTGGACTCTAGGCCATGAGCAGTTCTTC
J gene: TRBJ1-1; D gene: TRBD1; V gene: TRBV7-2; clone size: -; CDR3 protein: CASSRRQGRNTEAFF; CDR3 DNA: TGTGCCAGCAGCCGGAGACAGGGTAGGAACACTGAAGCTTTCTTT
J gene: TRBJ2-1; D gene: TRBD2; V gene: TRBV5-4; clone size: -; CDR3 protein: CASSQGLAGVIYNEQFF; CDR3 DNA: TGTGCCAGCAGCCAGGGACTAGCGGGAGTTATTTACAATGAGCAGTTCTTC
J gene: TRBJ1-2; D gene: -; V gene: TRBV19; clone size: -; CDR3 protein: CATAPGINYGYTF; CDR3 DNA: TGTGCCACCGCCCCGGGGATAAACTATGGCTACACCTTC
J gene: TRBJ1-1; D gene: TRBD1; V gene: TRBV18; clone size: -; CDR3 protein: CASSPAEGQANTEAFF; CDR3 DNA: TGTGCCAGCTCACCTGCAGAGGGACAGGCAAACACTGAAGCTTTCTTT
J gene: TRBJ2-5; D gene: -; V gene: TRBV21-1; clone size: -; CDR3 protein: CASSKESLAGGRETQYF; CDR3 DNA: TGTGCCAGCAGCAAAGAAAGCCTAGCGGGAGGCCGTGAGACCCAGTACTTC
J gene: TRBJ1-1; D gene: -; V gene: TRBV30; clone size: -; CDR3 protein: CAWSLAGLFTEAFF; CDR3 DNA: TGTGCCTGGAGTTTGGCAGGCCTTTTTACTGAAGCTTTCTTT
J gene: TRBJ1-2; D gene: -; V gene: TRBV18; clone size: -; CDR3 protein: CASSKSGDRTSNYGYTF; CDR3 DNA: TGTGCCAGCTCAAAATCAGGGGATCGGACTTCTAACTATGGCTACACCTTC
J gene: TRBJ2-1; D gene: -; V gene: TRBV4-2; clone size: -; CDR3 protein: CASSPTGTYNEQFF; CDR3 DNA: TGTGCCAGCAGCCCAACCGGGACATACAATGAGCAGTTCTTC
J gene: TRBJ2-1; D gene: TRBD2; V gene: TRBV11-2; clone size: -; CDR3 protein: CASSSERGPYNEQFF; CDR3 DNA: TGTGCCAGCAGCTCCGAGCGGGGACCCTACAATGAGCAGTTCTTC
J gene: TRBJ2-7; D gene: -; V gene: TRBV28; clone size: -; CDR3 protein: CASSLGGTVVYEQYF; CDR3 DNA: TGTGCCAGCAGTTTGGGCGGGACAGTAGTCTACGAGCAGTACTTC
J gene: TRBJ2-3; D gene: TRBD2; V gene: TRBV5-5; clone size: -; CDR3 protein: CASSFRQTSGRGDTQYF; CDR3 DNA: TGTGCCAGCAGCTTCAGGCAGACTAGCGGGAGGGGAGATACGCAGTATTTT
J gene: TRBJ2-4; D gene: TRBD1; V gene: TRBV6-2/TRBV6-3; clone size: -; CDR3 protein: CASSHLDRALYKGIQYF; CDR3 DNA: TGTGCCAGCAGTCACCTGGACAGGGCGTTATACAAAGGCATTCAGTACTTC
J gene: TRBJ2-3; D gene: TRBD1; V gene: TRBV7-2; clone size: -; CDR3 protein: CASSRTGGTDTQYF; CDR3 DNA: TGTGCCAGCAGCCGGACAGGGGGAACAGATACGCAGTATTTT
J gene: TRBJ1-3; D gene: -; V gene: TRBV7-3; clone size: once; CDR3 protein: CASSLGPRGNTIYF; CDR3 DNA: TGTGCCAGCAGCTTAGGTCCGAGGGGAAACACCATATATTTT
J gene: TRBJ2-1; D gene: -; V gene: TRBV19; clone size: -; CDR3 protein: CASSIGLSYNEQFF; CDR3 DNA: TGTGCCAGTAGTATAGGACTTTCCTACAATGAGCAGTTCTTC
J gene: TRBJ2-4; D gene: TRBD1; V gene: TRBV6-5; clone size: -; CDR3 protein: CASSYQGQGGNIQYF; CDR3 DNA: TGTGCCAGCAGTTACCAGGGACAGGGAGGGAACATTCAGTACTTC
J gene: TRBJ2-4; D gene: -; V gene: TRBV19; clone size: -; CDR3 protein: CASSIGSLGENIQYF; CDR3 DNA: TGTGCCAGTAGTATAGGCTCCTTAGGGGAAAACATTCAGTACTTC
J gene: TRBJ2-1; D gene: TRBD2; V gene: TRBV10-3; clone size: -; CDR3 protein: CAISESGLAPYNEQFF; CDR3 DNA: TGTGCCATCAGTGAGTCCGGACTAGCCCCCTACAATGAGCAGTTCTTC
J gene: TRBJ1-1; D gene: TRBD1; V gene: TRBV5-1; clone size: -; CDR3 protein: CASSPGQAPILTEAFF; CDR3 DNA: TGCGCCAGCAGCCCAGGACAGGCCCCTATTTTAACTGAAGCTTTCTTT
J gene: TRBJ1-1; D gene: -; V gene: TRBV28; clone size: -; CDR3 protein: CASSWGRLLMNTEAFF; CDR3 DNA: TGTGCCAGCAGTTGGGGGAGGCTTCTCATGAACACTGAAGCTTTCTTT
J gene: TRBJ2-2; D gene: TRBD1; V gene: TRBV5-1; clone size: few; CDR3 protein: CASSSGQGPGVGTGELFF; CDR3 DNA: TGCGCCAGCAGCTCGGGACAGGGCCCGGGAGTCGGCACCGGGGAGCTGTTTTTT
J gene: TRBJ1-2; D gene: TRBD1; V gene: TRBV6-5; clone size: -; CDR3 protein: CASSQTGSYGYTF; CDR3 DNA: TGTGCCAGCAGCCAGACAGGGAGCTATGGCTACACCTTC
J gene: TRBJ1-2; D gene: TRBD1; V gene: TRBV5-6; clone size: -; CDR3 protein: CASSEGGTGLNYGYTF; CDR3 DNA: TGTGCCAGCAGCGAGGGAGGGACAGGGCTAAACTATGGCTACACCTTC
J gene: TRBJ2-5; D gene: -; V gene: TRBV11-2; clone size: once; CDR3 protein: CASSSSETQYF; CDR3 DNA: TGTGCCAGCAGCTCATCAGAGACCCAGTACTTC
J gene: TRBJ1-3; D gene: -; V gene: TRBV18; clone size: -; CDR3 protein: CASSQDIHSGNTIYF; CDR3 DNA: TGTGCCAGCTCACAAGACATCCACTCTGGAAACACCATATATTTT
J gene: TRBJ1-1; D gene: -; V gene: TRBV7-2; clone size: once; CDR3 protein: CASSPAGGLNTEAFF; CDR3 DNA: TGTGCCAGCAGCCCAGCGGGGGGGCTAAACACTGAAGCTTTCTTT
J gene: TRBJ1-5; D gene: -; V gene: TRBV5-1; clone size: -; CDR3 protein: CASSPTPGLGQPQHF; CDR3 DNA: TGCGCCAGCAGCCCGACCCCAGGGCTCGGCCAGCCCCAGCATTTT
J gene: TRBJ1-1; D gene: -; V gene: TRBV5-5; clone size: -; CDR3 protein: CASSLAVMNTEAFF; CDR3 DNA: TGTGCCAGCAGCTTGGCGGTTATGAACACTGAAGCTTTCTTT
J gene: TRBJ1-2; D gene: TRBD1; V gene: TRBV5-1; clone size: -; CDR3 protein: CASRAGQGRYGYTF; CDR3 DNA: TGCGCCAGCAGAGCGGGACAGGGCCGCTATGGCTACACCTTC
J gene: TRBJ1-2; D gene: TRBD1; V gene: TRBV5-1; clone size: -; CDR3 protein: CASSTGTGANGYTF; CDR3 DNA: TGCGCCAGCAGCACCGGGACAGGGGCCAATGGCTACACCTTC
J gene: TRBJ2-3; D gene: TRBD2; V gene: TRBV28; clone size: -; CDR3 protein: CASLGGGTDTQYF; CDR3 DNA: TGTGCCAGCCTCGGGGGGGGCACAGATACGCAGTATTTT
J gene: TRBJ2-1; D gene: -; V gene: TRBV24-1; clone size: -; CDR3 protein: CATSAGGGNSYNEQFF; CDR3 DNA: TGTGCCACCAGTGCCGGGGGTGGGAATTCCTACAATGAGCAGTTCTTC
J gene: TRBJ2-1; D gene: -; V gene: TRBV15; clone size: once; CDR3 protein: CATSRDKGRPLSSYNEQFF; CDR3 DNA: TGTGCCACCAGCAGAGATAAGGGGCGGCCTCTGAGCTCCTACAATGAGCAGTTCTTC
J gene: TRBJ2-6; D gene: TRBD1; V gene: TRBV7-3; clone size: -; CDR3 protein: CASSPRRPGQSSGANVLTF; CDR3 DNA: TGTGCCAGCAGCCCTCGTCGACCGGGACAGAGCTCTGGGGCCAACGTCCTGACTTTC
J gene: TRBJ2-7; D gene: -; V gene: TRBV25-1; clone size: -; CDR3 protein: CASSGGQGRQYF; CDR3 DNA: TGTGCCAGCAGTGGCGGTCAAGGTCGGCAGTACTTC
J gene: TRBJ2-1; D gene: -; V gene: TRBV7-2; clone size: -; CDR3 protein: CASSSRVAGKFNEQFF; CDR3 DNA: TGTGCCAGCAGCAGTAGAGTAGCAGGGAAATTCAATGAGCAGTTCTTC
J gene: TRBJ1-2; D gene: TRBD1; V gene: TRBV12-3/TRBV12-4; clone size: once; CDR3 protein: CASSYRGPIGYTF; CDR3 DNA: TGTGCCAGCAGTTACAGGGGGCCTATTGGCTACACCTTC
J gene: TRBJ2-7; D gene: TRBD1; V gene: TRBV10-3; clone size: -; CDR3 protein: CAITPGQGGEQYF; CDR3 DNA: TGTGCCATCACACCGGGACAGGGCGGCGAGCAGTACTTC
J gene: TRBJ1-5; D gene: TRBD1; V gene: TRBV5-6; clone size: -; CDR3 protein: CASSRRTGTSNQPQHF; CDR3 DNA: TGTGCCAGCAGCCGGCGGACAGGGACCAGCAATCAGCCCCAGCATTTT
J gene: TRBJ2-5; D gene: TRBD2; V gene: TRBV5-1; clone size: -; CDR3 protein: CASSRGLAGEGETQYF; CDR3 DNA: TGCGCCAGCAGCCGGGGACTAGCGGGAGAAGGAGAGACCCAGTACTTC